Detailed here is one T cell receptor beta chain. The data originate from a study of blood T cell repertoires in COVID-19. Data came from immunoSEQ multiplex PCR; TCRdb stores just in-frame clones and leaves some out. The sample contains a few hundred thousand clones, about 80% of which appear only once. Sample: peripheral blood. The receptor was derived from a woman older than 75 with acute or convalescent COVID-19.

The CDR3 is CASSQAAYEQYF. The CDR3 nucleotides are TGTGCCAGCAGCCAAGCAGCCTACGAGCAGTACTTC. This chain connects TRBV3-1 (or the pseudogene TRBV3-2) to TRBJ2-7; D is unclear. The V and J ends lost 1 base and 2 bases respectively, with 3 bases between them. Germline CDR1 LGHDT, CDR2 YNNKEL (reference sequence). The CDR3 has 12 residues.